This T cell receptor (beta chain) was identified in a study of cytomegalovirus exposure and HLA in healthy donors (dated by TCRdb to about 2017). Background on the whole study: An earlier analysis of some 620 of the donors reported approximately 280 Gb of sequence data and roughly 120 million unique TCR beta sequences obtained from roughly 180 million T cells. Roughly 300 gigabases of sequencing data and around 85 million unique TCR sequences made up an early release that covered approximately 620 HLA-typed donors. Among the roughly 400 genotyped donors, approximately 82% belonged to the genetic ancestry cluster associated with self-reported Caucasian donors. The study aimed to test whether cataloging public T cell receptors could reveal signatures of past pathogen exposure. The study profiled the T cell repertoires of hundreds of subjects by immunosequencing and related them to cytomegalovirus serostatus. Along with the roughly 670-subject first cohort, a separate validation cohort of over a hundred different subjects was used. The study combined high-throughput TCR immunosequencing, statistical association of individual TCRs with disease status, and machine learning to predict cytomegalovirus infection status. A later analysis re-analyzed previously published TCR beta repertoires from 666 donors and added high-resolution HLA genotyping to study TCR occurrence patterns. In the later analysis, no new phenotypic data were used to find candidate immune exposures; instead, reliance was placed on TCR beta sequences and their occurrence across donors. To decide whether each TCR beta V gene segment behaved as functional or pseudogenic, an earlier analysis of some 570 of the donors relied on high-throughput TCR beta sequencing. Donor age, sex, ethnicity and CMV serostatus were collected together with the repertoire data. A later genetic analysis took genome-wide SNP genotypes for about 55% of the 666 donors and used that subset as a discovery cohort. All discovery cohort repertoires had been generated using a single sequencing platform. Both class I and class II loci were covered by HLA typing, at four-digit resolution. The number of typed donors differed by locus: about 629-630 for A, B, C, DRB1 and DQB1; approximately 540 for DQA1; fewer than 610 for DPA1; and 400 to 480 for DPB1. Five DR-DQ haplotypes were treated as single units for association and clustering because of strong linkage in the cohort. On average, approximately 250,000 unique TCR beta nucleotide sequences were sequenced per donor among a few hundred genotyped donors of the cohort, with about 19% of those sequences being non-productive.

From the cysteine through the phenylalanine, the CDR3 covers 16 amino acids. Only the CDR3 part of the read is kept: 48 bases, read in frame from the first base. Trimming at the junction amounts to 0 bases on V and 4 bases on J, and the germline ends lie 12 bases apart. CDR1 and CDR2 were assigned from the germline V gene as ENHRY and SYGVKD. The cohort comprised fewer than 750 healthy bone marrow donors. Cohort members were all nominally healthy when sampled, although unrecorded immune exposures were likely present. The donor tested CMV seropositive, placing the donor among the roughly 300 seropositive members of the cohort. A peripheral blood sample was provided by each donor, and peripheral blood mononuclear cells were used for TCR beta sequencing. Genomic DNA extraction from the blood cell samples was performed with the Qiagen DNeasy Blood Extraction Kit. Library generation was performed with the immunoSEQ multiplex PCR assay. For the multiplex PCR, a mixture combining 60 forward primers for TCR Vbeta segments and 13 reverse primers for TCR Jbeta segments was used. Amplification of the CDR3 region of rearranged TCR beta genes was performed with a multiplex PCR assay on genomic DNA. The Illumina HiSeq System was used to sequence the amplified TCR beta libraries as 87-base-pair reads. For the original study's pipeline: A later analysis counted approximately 76 million unique TCR beta chains across the 666 repertoires, and 9 million to 14 million of these chains were shared by at least two donors. Raw reads were error-corrected and collapsed into unique sequences by a nearest-neighbor algorithm in which closely related sequences were merged to remove PCR and sequencing errors. V, D and J gene segments were assigned by aligning CDR3 sequences to IMGT reference sequences. For a sequence to be retained, a match of at least six nucleotides was required to both a V gene segment and a J gene segment. Rearrangements were classified as productive when the CDR3 lacked stop codons and remained in frame with V and J, and all other rearrangements were classified as non-productive. Following IMGT convention, CDR3 was defined as the stretch from the second conserved V-encoded cysteine to the conserved J-encoded phenylalanine. Sequences without an unambiguous match to a single V gene segment were excluded from the earlier analysis of a few hundred of the donors. An earlier analysis of approximately 590 of the donors classified V segments as functional when productive rearrangements were above 56.7% and as segregating when the standard deviation between donors was above 5%. A statistical classification framework was built to diagnose cytomegalovirus status from the catalog of TCR beta chain sequences. In a later analysis, TCR nucleotide sequences were compared against IMGT/GENE-DB human TR gene sequences so that V and J genes could be assigned. The TCRdist pipeline was used in a later analysis to assign CDR3 sequences and most-parsimonious VDJ recombination scenarios. In a later analysis, each TCR beta chain was defined by its CDR3 amino acid sequence together with its V-gene family, and reads without a unique V-gene family were excluded. In a later analysis, fewer than 600 highly shared, low-generation-probability nucleotide sequences were removed to address suspected cross-contamination and a sequencing artifact. In a later analysis, a clonal expansion index for each public chain was calculated from normalized within-repertoire ranks of inferred template counts. A later analysis computed generation probabilities with a VDJ recombination model fitted to out-of-frame rearrangements, and checked the results against IGoR. In a later analysis, hypergeometric tests were used to score TCR-TCR, TCR-HLA and TCR-CMV co-occurrence, with a repertoire-size bias correction applied to TCR pairs. In a later analysis, false discovery rates were estimated by permuting HLA or CMV assignments 20 times. A later analysis grouped co-occurring TCRs with DBSCAN, adding TCRdist sequence similarity when clustering within HLA-allele-positive subsets. For co-occurrence clustering, repertoires with fewer than 30,000 or more than 120,000 public chains were excluded, along with 5 or 6 repertoires with anomalous nucleotide sharing. Drawn from immuneACCESS, this table holds only the in-frame rearrangements with V and J called that TCRdb kept. Clones are partly lost; checked studies trace under half to an unresolved V gene and leave the rest unexplained. V and J calls and clone size are those listed in that table; D and trimming were worked out from the DNA. The table for this sample lists more than 110,000 clones; less than 85% of them were counted only once. The ten biggest clones cover 8.8% of the sample.

With regard to this clone: There is no known antigen for this receptor. No base-level quality is on record; no much larger clone is a single base apart.

The research as a whole found: A total of roughly 160 TCR beta chains were listed by the study as associated with cytomegalovirus. According to a later genetic analysis, donors in an Asian-associated ancestry cluster had fewer N-insertions in productive TCRs than the roughly 700-donor mean. Because the 87-base-pair reads could not distinguish some IMGT-functional V segments, including TRBV6-2 and TRBV6-3, those segments were excluded. In vitro tests confirmed that a few of the cytomegalovirus-associated TCR beta chains recognize cytomegalovirus antigens. While some public TCRs were present in many individuals, most TCR sequences turned up only very rarely across donors. In a later analysis, the rate of TCR association differed among HLA loci, with DRB1 alleles having the most associated TCRs and HLA-C alleles having the fewest. V-gene and J-gene trimming of TCR beta chains was associated with a missense DCLRE1C variant in a later genetic analysis, and the association was replicated in an independent cohort. Strong co-occurrence of HLA alleles, especially DR and DQ, made assigning TCR associations to individual alleles difficult. Because counts were too low, some 17 rarely observed V segments, including chromosome 9 orphons, were left out of the earlier analysis of 587 of the donors. At a false discovery rate of 0.05, a later analysis linked around 15,000 TCR beta sequences to specific HLA alleles. Because HLA typing was unavailable for some donors at each locus, only the typed subset was used in association tests. Only TCR beta chains were sequenced in this cohort, and the absence of alpha or paired-chain data limited detectable features. In a later analysis, HLA-associated TCR beta chains showed more clonal expansion and lower generation probabilities than non-associated chains that were equally common. In an earlier analysis of about 600 of the donors, most TCR beta V segments appeared in productive rearrangements about 90% or about 30% of the time, broadly matching IMGT annotations. The classifier was reported to diagnose cytomegalovirus status with high specificity and sensitivity in both the original cohort and the validation cohort. A further reported finding was that TCR beta sequences accurately predicted the HLA-A and HLA-B alleles for most subjects in the first cohort. A cluster of highly shared sequence variants was judged likely to represent a technical artifact of the sequencing pipeline. For the cohort, immune exposure information was limited to CMV serostatus. The authors suggested that the approach could potentially be generalized to other disease states and immunological phenotypes. Correlated functional status among segregating V segments might be attributable to linkage disequilibrium, but an unknown experimental factor could not be ruled out. Several of the top co-occurrence clusters appeared to be linked to parvovirus B19, influenza, CMV and Epstein-Barr virus, according to a later analysis. Most CMV-associated TCR beta chains appeared to be HLA-restricted in a later analysis, and the HLA associations seemed to be driven largely by CMV exposure. Sequencing depth was assumed to be roughly uniform across donors in the presence/absence analyses, though that assumption may not hold.

The sequenced material came from PBMCs. This receptor chain uses TRBV10-3 and TRBJ2-2; TRBD2 is a weak D gene call, 5 bases matching. The source of this sequence is a woman between 50 and 59 years old in good health and CMV-seropositive. The nucleotides are TGTGCCATCAGTGAGTCGTGGGGTGGGAGCACCGGGGAGCTGTTTTTT. The translation is CAISESWGGSTGELFF.